What follows describes a single T cell receptor beta chain. It has no known antigen specificity. This specimen comes from a study of T cell responses to AZD1222 COVID-19 vaccine (dated by TCRdb to the early 2020s). General notes on the study: TCR sequencing covered 230 to 250 trial participants: 207 given two doses of AZD1222 and 26 given two doses of MenACWY control vaccine. Enrollment into the trials was organized by age into subgroups of 18-55, 56-69 and 70-plus years, and those subgroups contained roughly 150, 30 and 60 TCR-sequenced participants, respectively. Study-level results and caveats: Most participants were white British and females outnumbered males, and the authors suggested that clonal diversity may have been underestimated. Conclusions about previously exposed vaccinees are limited because only six or seven AZD1222 recipients were SARS-CoV-2 seropositive at baseline. Reportedly, almost half of the unique spike-specific TCRs recognized epitopes lying outside the regions that are mutated in the B.1.351 and B.1.1.7 variants. After two AZD1222 doses, spike-specific TCR breadth and depth were significantly higher than at day 0 and than in MenACWY recipients. In the small 56-69-year group, the increase in depth fell short of significance, most likely because of low power. Because no day 14 peak-response samples were available, the repertoires could be characterized only after the peak T cell response. The vaccine-associated CD4 TCRs covered the entire spike protein, and the dominant responses fell in regions 160-218 and 743-854.

Via the germline V gene, CDR1 is SGHRS and CDR2 YFSETQ. The CDR3 runs 14 amino acids, cysteine and phenylalanine included. The sequence is cut down to CDR3 DNA, 42 bases in frame from base 1. Trimming leaves V shorter by 0 bases and J shorter by 7 bases, with the junction holding 6 bases beyond the gene matches. Read against the paper, the sample's time point label means: baseline before first vaccination. The vaccinee samples were drawn from two UK trials, COV001 and COV002, one of which was a single-blind randomized controlled phase 2/3 trial testing AZD1222 (ChAdOx1 nCoV-19) in healthy adults. Trial participant PBMC samples were collected at day 0 and day 28 after the second dose for TCRbeta chain sequencing. The CDR3 regions of human TCRbeta chains were analyzed by immunosequencing. Under the source paper's analysis protocol: Repertoire TCRs were checked for matches against a reference library of SARS-CoV-2-specific TCRs that had been generated using the MIRA antigen-specificity platform. Breadth was defined as the fraction of unique TCRs that were SARS-CoV-2-associated, and depth was defined as the fraction of total T cells that were SARS-CoV-2-associated. Using the MIRA data, each spike-specific TCR was mapped to the spike region that the TCR reacts to and placed in a CD4 or CD8 class. Log10-transformed breadth and depth values were compared by one-way ANOVA with Sidak's multiple comparisons tests. TCRdb provides this immuneACCESS table in a form limited to in-frame rearrangements. Some clones are lacking; in checked studies, under half of them reflect an unresolved V gene, and why the rest are absent is not known. The V and J calls and clone size are taken from that table; D and trimming were inferred from the DNA. This sample's records show about 140,000 clones. Over 2% of the sample comes from the top ten.

This chain is built from TRBV5-1 and TRBJ1-2; TRBD1 agrees with 7 junctional bases. This receptor was identified in an adult in good health. The sample comprised peripheral blood. The DNA is TGCGCCAGCAGCTTGGTCCGACAGGGCGGTGGCTACACCTTC. The translation is CASSLVRQGGGYTF.